The present entry profiles one TCR beta chain with its context. Authors' processing steps: Estimation of nucleated cell counts was performed using reference gene primer amplification. The assay was immunoSEQ multiplex PCR, and TCRdb's table has in-frame clones only and misses some. V and J calls and clone size are given by that table; D and trimming were obtained from the DNA. The data hold under 45,000 clones, with approximately 83% observed a single time. This sample stems from a study of blood T cell repertoires in COVID-19. In the study overall: Acute-phase and convalescent COVID-19 samples originated in the United States, Italy and Spain.

The CDR3 sequence is 15 residues long. The germline gives CDR1 MNHEY, CDR2 SVGAGI. V dropped 7 bases and J dropped 6; count of bases not matched to a gene: 8. Source material: peripheral blood. The sequence came from a man between 40 and 49 years old with active COVID-19. The V call is TRBV6-5, the J call TRBJ2-1, with TRBD2 matching 11 bases. The CDR3 loop reads CASTRGLAEVNEQFF. The CDR3 coding sequence is TGTGCCAGCACCCGGGGACTAGCGGAGGTCAATGAGCAGTTCTTC.